The 27 T cell receptor beta chains reported below all come from one sample, sequenced in a study of shared clonotypes between healthy human individuals (dated by TCRdb to about 2020). Libraries were constructed by the immunoSEQ multiplex PCR assay. TCRdb carries this immuneACCESS record with in-frame sequences only. Its versions omit some clonotypes, under half of them owing to an unresolved V gene in the studies checked, with the rest unexplained. The sample table shows roughly 1 million clones, and about 76% are seen once. In total, the top ten clones hold approximately 1.5% of the sample. Sample: memory CD4+ T cells sorted from blood. The intended sense of this specimen's cell subset or site label: CD45RA-negative fraction. All receptors derive from a man in his late teens or twenties in good health.

This CDR3 is CASGLYRKRLAYQETQYF. CDR3 nucleotide sequence: TGTGCTAGTGGTTTGTACAGGAAGAGACTAGCGTACCAAGAGACCCAGTACTTC. The chain carries TRBV12-5 and TRBJ2-5; 8 bases match TRBD2. Trimming at V came to 2 bases and at J to 0 bases, leaving 11 bases not matched to a gene. The CDR3 contains 18 residues. Germline V gene sequence: CDR1 LGHNT, CDR2 FRNRAP.

The chain has TRBV5-6 and TRBJ2-1, with TRBD1 as a possible D gene (6 bases). V was clipped by 4 bases and J by 7 bases, with 18 bases between them. The CDR3 loop spans 15 amino acids. Looked up from germline, CDR1 is SGHDT and CDR2 is YYEEEE. Here the CDR3 reads CASSPRTAPTNEQFF. As DNA, the CDR3 is TGTGCCAGCAGCCCACGGACAGCTCCTACTAATGAGCAGTTCTTC.

The rearrangement joins TRBV5-3 to TRBJ2-5, with 13 bases that match TRBD2. TRBV5-3 is designated an ORF whose function remains uncertain. V was clipped by 4 bases and J by 2 bases; unmatched bases: 5. This CDR3 has 16 residues. CDR3 loop: CARSGGTSGTQETQYF. The CDR3 region has the DNA TGTGCCAGAAGCGGGGGGACTAGCGGGACACAAGAGACCCAGTACTTC.

This rearrangement joins TRBV18 to TRBJ2-7, with D hard to call. V was trimmed by 3 bases and J by 3 bases, leaving 9 bases between them. The CDR3 totals 13 residues. The germline gives CDR1 KGHSH, CDR2 LQKENI. CDR3 coding DNA: TGTGCCAGCTCACCGTTGTCCGGCTACGAGCAGTACTTC. This translates into CASSPLSGYEQYF.

Comments on this clone: The sample holds other DNA sequences that translate to the same CDR3. The rearrangement uses TRBV18 and TRBJ2-7, with 8 bases that match TRBD1. The CDR3 length is 13 residues. After removal of 4 bases from V and 3 bases from J, the junction contained 2 bases not matched to a gene. CDR1 and CDR2 from the germline V gene are KGHSH and LQKENI. The CDR3 protein is CASSLGQVYEQYF. Here the CDR3 DNA reads TGTGCCAGCTCACTGGGACAGGTCTACGAGCAGTACTTC.

This clone came up a few times. This specimen includes other DNA sequences encoding the same CDR3. The chain combines TRBV5-4 with TRBJ2-3, with D maybe TRBD1 (6 bases). This CDR3 spans 13 amino acids. Germline V gene data show CDR1 as SGHNT and CDR2 as YYREEE (reference sequence). Trimming cost V 2 bases and J 4 bases, with 8 bases left between them. The CDR3 region is CASSLQGPDTQYF. The CDR3 bases are TGTGCCAGCAGCTTACAGGGACCAGATACGCAGTATTTT. Using reference TRBV5-4 and TRBJ2-3 for the parts outside the CDR3, the full variable domain is ETGVTQSPTHLIKTRGQQVTLRCSSQSGHNTVSWYQQALGQGPQFIFQYYREEENGRGNFPPRFSGLQFPNYSSELNVNALELDDSALYLCASSLQGPDTQYFGPGTRLTVL.

The rearrangement uses TRBV4-1 and TRBJ2-2; 7 nucleotides line up with TRBD1. Germline-derived CDR1 and CDR2 are MGHRA and YSYEKL. The CDR3 contains 15 residues. The J segment lost 4 bases and the V segment lost 1 base, leaving 3 bases of the junction unmatched. The CDR3 protein is CASSQGTGATGELFF. The CDR3 coding sequence is TGCGCCAGCAGCCAAGGGACAGGAGCCACCGGGGAGCTGTTTTTT.

The gene calls are TRBV9 and TRBJ1-2; D is ambiguous. The germline V gene has CDR1 SGDLS and CDR2 YYNGEE. CDR3 length: 13 residues. Trimming took 4 bases from V and 4 from J, leaving 11 bases between them. CDR3 sequence: CASSRDTSYGYTF. CDR3 DNA: TGTGCCAGCAGCCGCGACACCTCCTATGGCTACACCTTC.

The gene calls are TRBV7-2 and TRBJ2-5, with 7 bases identical to TRBD2. V lost 1 base, J lost 1 base, and 9 bases stayed unmatched. The length of the CDR3 is 17 residues. Germline lookup yields CDR1 SGHTA and CDR2 FQGNSA. The CDR3 loop is CASSLEWASGLQETQYF. CDR3 nucleotide sequence: TGTGCCAGCAGCTTAGAATGGGCTAGCGGTCTCCAAGAGACCCAGTACTTC.

In its sample, this clone was seen a few times. The rearrangement uses TRBV27 and TRBJ2-7; 9 nucleotides agree with TRBD1. Looked up from germline, CDR1 is MNHEY and CDR2 is SMNVEV (reference sequence). V was clipped by 2 bases and J by 2 bases; unmatched bases: 4. The CDR3 loop spans 15 amino acids. In DNA form, the CDR3 reads TGTGCCAGCAGTTTAGGGACAGGGTTGACCTACGAGCAGTACTTC. Residues: CASSLGTGLTYEQYF.

This clone appeared a few times. The chain carries TRBV7-6 and TRBJ2-5; possibly TRBD1 for D (6 bases). The germline CDR1 and CDR2 sequences are SGHVS and FNYEAQ. This CDR3 comprises 13 residues. The V end lost 5 bases, the J end lost 8 bases, and 15 bases lay between the germline ends. The chain's CDR3 is CASSDTGLSTQYF. CDR3 coding DNA: TGTGCCAGCAGCGATACAGGGTTAAGCACCCAGTACTTC.

The genes are TRBV19 and TRBJ2-4; 10 positions match TRBD1. CDR1 and CDR2 from the germline V gene are LNHDA and SQIVND (reference sequence). V shed 6 bases and J 8 bases; nucleotides not matched to a gene: 4. The CDR3 totals 13 residues. This CDR3 is CASRTGGAYIQYF. In DNA, the CDR3 is TGTGCCAGTAGGACAGGGGGCGCTTACATTCAGTACTTC.

This clone was recorded many times. V is TRBV10-2 and J is TRBJ2-7; D is undetermined. The V gene's germline CDR1 is WSHSY and CDR2 SAAADI. Trimming left V 6 bases short and J 5 bases short, with 11 bases between. CDR3 length: 12 residues. CDR3 nucleotide sequence: TGCGCCAGCAGGGGGATCCTCGACGAGCAGTACTTC. Translated: CASRGILDEQYF.

The gene calls are TRBV27 and TRBJ1-6, with D hard to call. Germline CDR1 reads MNHEY; CDR2 reads SMNVEV (reference sequence). This CDR3 is built from 12 residues. V was cut by 3 bases and J by 10 bases, with 7 bases left in between. CDR3 nucleotide sequence: TGTGCCAGCAGTTTTTCCAAATCACCCCTCCACTTT. This gives the protein CASSFSKSPLHF.

The chain employs TRBV2 and TRBJ2-4; D is unclear. The CDR3 has 12 amino acids. Germline CDR1 and CDR2: SNHLY and FYNNEI. Trimming took off 6 bases at V and 8 bases at J, with 11 bases between the two ends. In DNA, the CDR3 is TGTGCCAGCAGCCCGACACTTTACATTCAGTACTTC. It codes for CASSPTLYIQYF.

Regarding this clone: Other DNA sequences from this sample encode an identical CDR3 as well. The CDR3 is CASSPGTGGTEAFF. CDR3 DNA: TGCGCCAGCAGCCCAGGGACAGGGGGTACTGAAGCTTTCTTT. The rearrangement joins TRBV5-1 to TRBJ1-1; 11 bases map to TRBD1. Trimming cost V 4 bases and J 5 bases; bases outside gene matches: 4. The CDR3 runs to 14 residues. Germline V CDR1 and CDR2: SGHRS, YFSETQ. Full variable domain (remainder filled in from reference TRBV5-1 and TRBJ1-1): KAGVTQTPRYLIKTRGQQVTLSCSPISGHRSVSWYQQTPGQGLQFLFEYFSETQRNKGNFPGRFSGRQFSNSRSEMNVSTLELGDSALYLCASSPGTGGTEAFFGQGTRLTVV.

This chain joins TRBV12-5 and TRBJ2-3; D could derive from TRBD1 or TRBD2 (6 bases each). V was clipped by 5 bases and J by 0 bases, with 30 bases between them. Germline V gene lookup returns CDR1 LGHNT and CDR2 FRNRAP. The CDR3 consists of 21 residues. CDR3 nucleotides: TGTGCTAGTGGTCCCGGACGTCGGGGGCTCATTTACCTGGGTAGCACAGATACGCAGTATTTT. Translated, it gives CASGPGRRGLIYLGSTDTQYF.

There are many counts of this clone. The chain carries TRBV6-1 and TRBJ1-1; perhaps TRBD1 as D (5 bases). Trimming shortened V by 7 bases and J by 5 bases, and 17 bases separated the two germline ends. The CDR3 has 14 residues. Germline V gene data show CDR1 as MNHNS and CDR2 as SASEGT. CDR3 sequence reads: CASIKNGAGTEAFF. As DNA, the CDR3 is TGTGCCAGCATTAAGAATGGGGCAGGGACTGAAGCTTTCTTT.

The chain is built from TRBV10-2 and TRBJ2-4; TRBD1 might be the D (6 bases). The CDR3 totals 16 residues. Trimming shortened V by 4 bases and J by 8 bases, and 21 bases separated the two germline ends. Germline V gene lookup returns CDR1 WSHSY and CDR2 SAAADI. The CDR3 region has the DNA TGCGCCAGCAGTGCAACAGGGCCGGCGAGGGGAGACATTCAGTACTTC. Translated, it gives CASSATGPARGDIQYF.

The chain recombines TRBV18 with TRBJ1-2; tentative D call: TRBD1 (5 bases). This CDR3 is built from 15 residues. The germline V and J ends were trimmed by 4 bases and 2 bases, with 14 bases remaining between them. The germline gives CDR1 KGHSH, CDR2 LQKENI. CDR3 in DNA: TGTGCCAGCTCACGCGGGACGGTTGAAAACTATGGCTACACCTTC. Protein: CASSRGTVENYGYTF.

The rearrangement uses TRBV10-3 and TRBJ2-5; D is unresolved. The germline gives CDR1 ENHRY, CDR2 SYGVKD. Trimming pared 4 bases from V and 5 bases from J, leaving 11 bases between. This CDR3 has 13 residues. Written as DNA, the CDR3 is TGTGCCATCAGTGGCGCGCGCGAGGAGACCCAGTACTTC. The encoded protein is CAISGAREETQYF.

The chain joins TRBV19 to TRBJ1-3; D perhaps matches TRBD1 (5 bases). This CDR3 spans 15 amino acids. CDR1 LNHDA and CDR2 SQIVND come from the germline V gene (reference sequence). Trimming pared 4 bases from V and 0 bases from J, leaving 10 bases between. The CDR3: CASSTTGSSGNTIYF. The CDR3 DNA is TGTGCCAGTAGTACCACAGGCTCCTCTGGAAACACCATATATTTT.

J is TRBJ1-4 and V is TRBV11-2; D call uncertain. In germline, CDR1 is SGHAT, CDR2 FQNNGV. CDR3 length: 14 amino acids. The V end lost 2 bases, the J end lost 8 bases, and 12 bases lay between the germline ends. CDR3 nucleotides: TGTGCCAGCAGCTTATCCAACCCGGGAGAAAAACTGTTTTTT. Its translation is CASSLSNPGEKLFF.

V gene TRBV27 combines with J gene TRBJ2-5; 7 bases agree with TRBD1. Germline loops: CDR1 MNHEY, CDR2 SMNVEV (reference sequence). The CDR3 is 13 residues long. Germline trimming cut 6 bases from V and 3 bases from J; bases unmatched to any gene: 4. The CDR3 sequence: CASRVTGEETQYF. CDR3 nucleotide sequence: TGTGCCAGCAGAGTTACAGGGGAAGAGACCCAGTACTTC.

CDR3 sequence: CASSWDQETQYF. The CDR3 region has the DNA TGTGCCAGCAGCTGGGACCAAGAGACCCAGTACTTC. This chain joins TRBV7-2 and TRBJ2-5; no reliable D call. Trimming stripped 4 bases from V and 0 bases from J, with 3 bases between. This CDR3 is 12 amino acids long. CDR1 and CDR2 from the germline V gene are SGHTA and FQGNSA.

This clone is a singleton in its sample. This chain joins TRBV11-2 and TRBJ2-7; 9 bases are shared with TRBD1. Germline CDR1 and CDR2: SGHAT and FQNNGV. The V segment lost 4 bases and the J segment 9 bases; nucleotides outside the gene matches: 16. The CDR3 has 16 residues. The DNA of the CDR3 is TGTGCCAGCAGCTCAATAAAAGGGACAGGGTTGGACGGGCAGTACTTC. Translated: CASSSIKGTGLDGQYF. Together with reference TRBV11-2 and TRBJ2-7, the CDR3 gives the full variable domain: EAGVAQSPRYKIIEKRQSVAFWCNPISGHATLYWYQQILGQGPKLLIQFQNNGVVDDSQLPKDRFSAERLKGVDSTLKIQPAKLEDSAVYLCASSSIKGTGLDGQYFGPGTRLTVT.

This clone was observed at least ten times. The rearrangement uses TRBV2 and TRBJ2-5; 8 bases match TRBD1. V trimming: 4 bases; J trimming: 4 bases; junction bases outside the gene matches: 8. Germline V lookup: CDR1 SNHLY, CDR2 FYNNEI. The CDR3 loop spans 15 amino acids. The CDR3 DNA sequence: TGTGCCAGCAGTGGGTCAGGGGGCTATCGAGAGACCCAGTACTTC. Amino acids: CASSGSGGYRETQYF.